The count of the clone carrying this T cell receptor beta chain is one. The data originate from a study of cytomegalovirus exposure and HLA in healthy donors. PCR was performed using 60 Vbeta and 13 Jbeta primers. TCRdb's copy holds only in-frame clones and misses some; the assay was immunoSEQ multiplex PCR. The table lists some 140,000 clones, around 63% of them singletons. Germline V CDR1 and CDR2: SGHRS, YFSETQ. The CDR3 runs 15 residues. V lost 2 bases and J lost 0, with 9 bases in between. V and J are TRBV5-1 and TRBJ2-1; possible D gene TRBD2, 5 bases. This TCR was recovered from a human donor in good health. Sequencing was performed on PBMCs. CDR3 coding DNA: TGCGCCAGCAGCTTAGCGGAGAGCTCCTACAATGAGCAGTTCTTC. Protein: CASSLAESSYNEQFF.